This TCR beta chain stems from a study of blood T cell repertoires in COVID-19. Study context: Material from acute and convalescent COVID-19 was sourced from the United States, Italy and Spain. Sample material is recorded as cDNA or gDNA derived from T cells, B-cell-depleted T cells, or PBMCs.

As handled by the study authors: Using reference gene primer amplification, nucleated cell counts were estimated. Using immunoSEQ multiplex PCR, the repertoire was profiled, and TCRdb retains in-frame clones only, with some absent. Clone size and V and J calls were adopted from that table, with D and trimming inferred from the DNA. The repertoire has around 260,000 clones, about 89% of them found once; the top ten carry 2.2%. The Seattle site enrolled patients during active infection and followed them longitudinally. CDR3 length equals 14 residues. Per germline, CDR1 SGHTA and CDR2 FQGNSA. V dropped 5 bases and J dropped 7 bases, with 18 bases sitting between them.

The source is a woman in her thirties with COVID-19, enrolled during active disease. The chain links TRBV7-2 to TRBJ2-7; D might be TRBD2 (5 bases). Material for sequencing was peripheral blood. CDR3 bases: TGTGCCAGCAGCCCGGAGAGGGTGGTCCGGGAGCAGTACTTC. Its protein is CASSPERVVREQYF.